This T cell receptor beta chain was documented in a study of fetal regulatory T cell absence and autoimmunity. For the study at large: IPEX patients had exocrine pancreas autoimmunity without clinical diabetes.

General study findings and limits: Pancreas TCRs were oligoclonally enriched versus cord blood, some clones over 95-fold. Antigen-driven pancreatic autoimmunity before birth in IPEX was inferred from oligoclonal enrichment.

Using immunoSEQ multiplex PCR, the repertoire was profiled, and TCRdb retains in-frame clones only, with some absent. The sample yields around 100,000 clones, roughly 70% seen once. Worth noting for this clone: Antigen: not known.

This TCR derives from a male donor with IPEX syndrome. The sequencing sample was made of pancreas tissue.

In DNA form, the CDR3 reads TGTGCCAGCAGCTTGATCCCCCCCCCGGACAGACCGAACACTGAAGCTTTCTTT. This codes for CASSLIPPPDRPNTEAFF. The chain uses TRBV5-6 and TRBJ1-1, with TRBD1 as a possible D gene (6 bases). Germline values: CDR1 SGHDT, CDR2 YYEEEE. The V and J ends lost 1 base and 1 base respectively, with 20 bases between them. This CDR3 is 18 amino acids long.